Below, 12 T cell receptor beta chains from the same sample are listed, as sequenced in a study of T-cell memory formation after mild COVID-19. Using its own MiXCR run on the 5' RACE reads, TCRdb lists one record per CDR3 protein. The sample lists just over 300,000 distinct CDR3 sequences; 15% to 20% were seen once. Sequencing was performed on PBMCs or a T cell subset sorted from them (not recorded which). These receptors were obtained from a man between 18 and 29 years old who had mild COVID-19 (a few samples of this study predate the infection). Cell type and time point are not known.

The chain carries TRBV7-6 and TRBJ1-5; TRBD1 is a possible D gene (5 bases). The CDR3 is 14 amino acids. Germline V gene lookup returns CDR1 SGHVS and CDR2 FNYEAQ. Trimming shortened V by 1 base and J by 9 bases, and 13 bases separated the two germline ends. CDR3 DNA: TGTGCCAGCAGCTTAGAGGGGTACCAGGGGCCCCAGCATTTT. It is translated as CASSLEGYQGPQHF.

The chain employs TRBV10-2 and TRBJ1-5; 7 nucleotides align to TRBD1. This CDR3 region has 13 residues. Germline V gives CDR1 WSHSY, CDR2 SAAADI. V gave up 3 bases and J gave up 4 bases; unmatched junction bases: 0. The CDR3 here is CASSEQGNQPQHF. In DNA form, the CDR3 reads TGCGCCAGCAGTGAACAGGGGAATCAGCCCCAGCATTTT.

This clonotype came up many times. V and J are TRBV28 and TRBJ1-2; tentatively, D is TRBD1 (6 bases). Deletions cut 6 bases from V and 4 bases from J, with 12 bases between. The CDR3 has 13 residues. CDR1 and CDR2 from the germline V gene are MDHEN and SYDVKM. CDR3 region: CASRTGPSYGYTF. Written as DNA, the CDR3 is TGTGCCAGCAGGACAGGTCCCTCCTATGGCTACACCTTC.

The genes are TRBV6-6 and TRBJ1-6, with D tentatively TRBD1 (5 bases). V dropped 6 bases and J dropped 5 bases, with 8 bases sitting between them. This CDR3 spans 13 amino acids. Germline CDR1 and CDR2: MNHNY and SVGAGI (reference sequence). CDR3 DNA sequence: TGTGCCAGCAGGCAGGGAGATAATTCACCCCTCCACTTT. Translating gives CASRQGDNSPLHF.

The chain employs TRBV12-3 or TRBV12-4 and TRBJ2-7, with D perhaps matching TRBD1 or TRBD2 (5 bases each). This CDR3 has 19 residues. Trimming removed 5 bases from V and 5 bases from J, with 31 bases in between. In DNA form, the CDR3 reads TGTGCCAGCAGTGTTTCTTCGGGGCCTTATATGGGGGTTTTCCACGAGCAGTACTTC. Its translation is CASSVSSGPYMGVFHEQYF.

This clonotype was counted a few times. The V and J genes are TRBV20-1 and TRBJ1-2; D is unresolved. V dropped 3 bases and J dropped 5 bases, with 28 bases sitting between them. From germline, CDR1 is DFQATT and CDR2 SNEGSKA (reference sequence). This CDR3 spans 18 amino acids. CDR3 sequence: CSASFDRSRTRPRYGYTF. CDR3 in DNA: TGCAGTGCTAGCTTCGATAGGAGCAGGACTAGGCCGCGTTATGGCTACACCTTC.

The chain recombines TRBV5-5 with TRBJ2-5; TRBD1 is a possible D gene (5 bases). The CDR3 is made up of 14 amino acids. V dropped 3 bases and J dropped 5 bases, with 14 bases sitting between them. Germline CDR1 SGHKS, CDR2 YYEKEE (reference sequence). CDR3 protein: CASSSSTDGETQYF. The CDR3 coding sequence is TGTGCCAGCAGCTCCTCGACAGATGGGGAGACCCAGTACTTC.

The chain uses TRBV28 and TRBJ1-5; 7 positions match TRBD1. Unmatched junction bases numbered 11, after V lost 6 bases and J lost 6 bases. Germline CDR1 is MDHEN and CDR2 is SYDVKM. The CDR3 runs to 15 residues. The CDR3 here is CASSYLTGARQPQHF. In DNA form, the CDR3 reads TGTGCCAGCAGCTACCTCACAGGGGCTCGTCAGCCCCAGCATTTT.

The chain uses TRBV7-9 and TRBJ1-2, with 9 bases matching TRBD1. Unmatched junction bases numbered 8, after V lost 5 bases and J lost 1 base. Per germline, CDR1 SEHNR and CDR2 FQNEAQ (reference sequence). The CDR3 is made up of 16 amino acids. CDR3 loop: CASSRGTGRINYGYTF. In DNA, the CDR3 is TGTGCCAGCAGCCGGGGGACAGGGCGAATTAACTATGGCTACACCTTC.

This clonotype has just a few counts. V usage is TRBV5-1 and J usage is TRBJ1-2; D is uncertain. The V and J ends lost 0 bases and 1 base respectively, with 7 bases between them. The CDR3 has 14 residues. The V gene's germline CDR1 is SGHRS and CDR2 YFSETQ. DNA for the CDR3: TGCGCCAGCAGCTTGGCCATGGGTAACTATGGCTACACCTTC. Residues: CASSLAMGNYGYTF.

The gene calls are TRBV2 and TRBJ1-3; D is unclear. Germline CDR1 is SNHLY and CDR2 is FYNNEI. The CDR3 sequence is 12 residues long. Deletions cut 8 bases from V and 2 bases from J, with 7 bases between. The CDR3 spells CASSRAGNTIYF. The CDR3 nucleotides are TGTGCCAGCTCCCGGGCTGGAAACACCATATATTTT.

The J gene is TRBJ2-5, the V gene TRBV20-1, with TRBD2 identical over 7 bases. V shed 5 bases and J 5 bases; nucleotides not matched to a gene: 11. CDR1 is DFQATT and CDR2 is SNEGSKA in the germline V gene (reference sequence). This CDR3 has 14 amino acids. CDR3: CSAGRGVGLETQYF. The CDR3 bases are TGCAGTGCTGGCCGGGGGGTGGGGTTGGAGACCCAGTACTTC.